This TCR beta chain derives from a study of shared clonotypes between healthy human individuals. The sample holds one count of this clone. Its antigen is as yet unknown. This CDR3 has 14 residues. Deletions cut 0 bases from V and 1 base from J, with 10 bases between. Germline lookup yields CDR1 SQVTM and CDR2 ANQGSEA. Splitting of each subset's genomic DNA was done evenly across several immunoSEQ plates. Produced via immunoSEQ multiplex PCR; TCRdb's table is partial and in-frame only. The sample shows roughly 600,000 clones, 95% to 98% of them seen only once. It was CD45RO-negative cells, positively selected for CCR7, that made up naive CD8 cells, with terminally differentiated effector memory CD45RA+ cells excluded. Study findings and constraints: Donors were few, which limited the genetic and exposure-history diversity represented. Clonotypes shared by all four sorted-subset donors had higher generation probabilities than non-shared clonotypes.

This clonotype was sampled from a man aged 30 to 39 in good health. The chain is built from TRBV29-1 and TRBJ2-7; D is unclear. The sample consisted of naive CD8+ T cells sorted from blood. The CDR3 DNA reads TGCAGCGTTGAAGATCGCGCGGAATCCTACGAGCAGTACTTC. Translating gives CSVEDRAESYEQYF.